Each of the 30 T cell receptor beta chains below was sequenced from the same sample in a study of neurological immune-mediated disorders. TCRdb analysed the 5' RACE reads with MiXCR anew, one entry per CDR3 protein. The table lists around 66,000 distinct CDR3 sequences, less than 5.5% of them singletons. The sequenced material came from PBMCs. All receptors derive from a woman aged 25 to 39 with multiple sclerosis.

This clonotype showed up many times. The chain carries TRBV20-1 and TRBJ1-1; 7 bases line up with TRBD1. V was pared by 0 bases and J by 4 bases, with 8 bases of the junction left unmatched. The CDR3 has 15 residues. Germline CDR1 reads DFQATT; CDR2 reads SNEGSKA (reference sequence). The DNA for the CDR3 is TGCAGTGCTAGAGACCTAGAGACAGGGAGCACTGAAGCTTTCTTT. Its protein is CSARDLETGSTEAFF.

This clonotype was observed at least ten times. This chain links TRBV12-3 or TRBV12-4 with TRBJ1-5; tentative D call: TRBD1 (5 bases). V was pared by 5 bases and J by 0 bases, with 8 bases between. CDR3 size: 14 residues. The CDR3 DNA is TGTGCCAGCAGTCGGACAAATAGCAATCAGCCCCAGCATTTT. Protein sequence: CASSRTNSNQPQHF.

The rearrangement joins TRBV30 to TRBJ1-4; D remains ambiguous. The CDR3 is 13 residues long. Germline V CDR1 and CDR2: GTSNPN, SVGIG (reference sequence). V shed 4 bases and J shed 6 bases, with 12 bases lying between them. This chain's CDR3 is CAWTATGHEKLFF. The CDR3 nucleotides are TGTGCCTGGACGGCAACGGGCCATGAAAAACTGTTTTTT. The full variable domain, with the rest looked up from reference TRBV30 and TRBJ1-4, is SQTIHQWPATLVQPVGSPLSLECTVEGTSNPNLYWYRQAAGRGLQLLFYSVGIGQISSEVPQNLSASRPQDRQFILSSKKLLLSDSGFYLCAWTATGHEKLFFGSGTQLSVL.

The sample holds many counts of this clonotype. V is TRBV20-1 and J is TRBJ2-1, with D perhaps TRBD2 (6 bases). Germline CDR1 is DFQATT and CDR2 is SNEGSKA (reference sequence). V lost 3 bases, J lost 0 bases, and 15 bases lay in between. The CDR3 has 16 amino acids. This CDR3 reads CSASSEAGPSYNEQFF. The CDR3 nucleotides read TGCAGTGCTAGCTCTGAGGCGGGGCCCTCCTACAATGAGCAGTTCTTC.

This clonotype was counted a few times. This chain uses TRBV20-1 with TRBJ2-1, with 7 nucleotides matching TRBD1. Germline CDR1 is DFQATT and CDR2 is SNEGSKA (reference sequence). There are 17 residues in the CDR3. V trimming: 0 bases; J trimming: 4 bases; junction bases outside the gene matches: 12. The DNA of the CDR3 is TGCAGTGCTAGAGATCAAACCGGAGCCAGGGGGTACAATGAGCAGTTCTTC. Translated, it gives CSARDQTGARGYNEQFF.

This clonotype has more than one count but fewer than ten. The chain recombines TRBV7-2 with TRBJ2-1; 10 nucleotides agree with TRBD2. Losses at the gene ends were 4 bases for V and 6 bases for J; bases not matched to a gene: 9. This CDR3 has 16 amino acids. Germline assignment: CDR1 SGHTA and CDR2 FQGNSA. This CDR3 reads CASSSRSGGVANEQFF. The CDR3 DNA reads as TGTGCCAGCAGCTCACGGAGCGGGGGGGTTGCCAATGAGCAGTTCTTC.

At least ten counts were recorded for this clonotype. V usage is TRBV6-6 and J usage is TRBJ2-3; 7 positions match TRBD2. Germline V lookup: CDR1 MNHNY, CDR2 SVGAGI (reference sequence). The CDR3 is made up of 14 amino acids. CDR3 amino acids: CSSSERGRTDTQYF. The CDR3 nucleotides are TGTTCCTCCTCTGAGCGGGGTCGAACAGATACGCAGTATTTT.

This chain links TRBV12-3 or TRBV12-4 with TRBJ2-7, with 8 positions matching TRBD1. V shed 5 bases and J 6 bases; nucleotides not matched to a gene: 12. The CDR3 consists of 15 residues. CDR3 sequence: CASSHAGGALIEQYF. The CDR3 DNA reads TGTGCCAGCAGTCACGCAGGGGGCGCCCTTATCGAGCAGTACTTC.

The rearrangement uses TRBV5-1 and TRBJ2-7; perhaps TRBD1 as D (6 bases). V lost 0 bases and J lost 3, with 16 bases in between. The germline V gene encodes CDR1 SGHRS and CDR2 YFSETQ. This CDR3 comprises 16 residues. The CDR3 nucleotides are TGCGCCAGCAGCTTGGCCGGGCAGGGGCTTGGCTACGAGCAGTACTTC. Protein sequence: CASSLAGQGLGYEQYF. Drawing the rest from reference TRBV5-1 and TRBJ2-7, the complete variable domain is KAGVTQTPRYLIKTRGQQVTLSCSPISGHRSVSWYQQTPGQGLQFLFEYFSETQRNKGNFPGRFSGRQFSNSRSEMNVSTLELGDSALYLCASSLAGQGLGYEQYFGPGTRLTVT.

This clonotype was observed at least ten times. The V call is TRBV15, the J call TRBJ2-1; D ambiguous. The CDR3 is made up of 16 amino acids. In germline, CDR1 is LNHNV, CDR2 YYDKDF (reference sequence). With 1 base removed from V and 5 bases from J, the gap between germline ends came to 15 bases. DNA for the CDR3: TGTGCCACCAGCAGAGGTAACTACCCAGCGAACAATGAGCAGTTCTTC. Translating it yields CATSRGNYPANNEQFF.

This clonotype occurred many times. This chain connects TRBV6-2 or TRBV6-3 to TRBJ1-2; D is unclear. CDR3 size: 13 residues. Germline V lookup: CDR1 MNHEY, CDR2 SVGEGT. V shed 4 bases and J shed 3 bases, with 9 bases lying between them. This chain's CDR3 is CASSLGYYYGYTF. CDR3 sequence (DNA): TGTGCCAGCAGTTTGGGATATTACTATGGCTACACCTTC.

This clonotype was recorded at least ten times. This chain uses TRBV3-1 with TRBJ1-1, with 9 bases identical to TRBD1. The CDR3 spans 14 residues. Losses at the gene ends were 3 bases for V and 6 bases for J; bases not matched to a gene: 5. The germline V gene has CDR1 LGHDT and CDR2 YNNKEL (reference sequence). The CDR3 sequence is CASSHLTGGAEAFF. The CDR3 nucleotides read TGTGCCAGCAGCCACCTGACAGGGGGGGCTGAAGCTTTCTTT. Combining the CDR3 with reference TRBV3-1 and TRBJ1-1 gives the whole variable domain DTAVSQTPKYLVTQMGNDKSIKCEQNLGHDTMYWYKQDSKKFLKIMFSYNNKELIINETVPNRFSPKSPDKAHLNLHINSLELGDSAVYFCASSHLTGGAEAFFGQGTRLTVV.

This clonotype was counted at least ten times. J is TRBJ2-5 and V is TRBV27, with TRBD2 matching over 8 bases. Germline assignment: CDR1 MNHEY and CDR2 SMNVEV (reference sequence). CDR3 length: 16 amino acids. V was clipped by 0 bases and J by 0 bases; unmatched bases: 3. The chain's CDR3 is CASSLSSGAHQETQYF. The CDR3 DNA is TGTGCCAGCAGTTTATCTAGCGGGGCGCACCAAGAGACCCAGTACTTC.

Many counts were recorded for this clonotype. V is TRBV7-2 and J is TRBJ1-5, with D unclear. Germline V gives CDR1 SGHTA, CDR2 FQGNSA. This CDR3 region has 13 residues. The germline V and J ends were trimmed by 2 bases and 3 bases, with 5 bases remaining between them. DNA of the CDR3: TGTGCCAGCAGCTTAACGGTCAATCAGCCCCAGCATTTT. This sequence encodes CASSLTVNQPQHF.

The table lists this clonotype with many counts. A much more abundant neighbour one base away suggests this may be a read error. V is TRBV5-5 and J is TRBJ2-7; D is perhaps TRBD1 (5 bases). Germline V gene sequence: CDR1 SGHKS, CDR2 YYEKEE (reference sequence). The CDR3 sequence is 15 residues long. The V gene lost 0 bases and the J gene lost 7 bases, with 17 bases spanning the gap. The CDR3 loop is CASSLGVRAGKEQYF. The CDR3 coding sequence is TGTGCCAGCAGCTTGGGTGTCAGGGCCGGAAAAGAGCAGTACTTC.

This clonotype came up many times. This chain links TRBV5-1 with TRBJ2-7, with 9 bases that match TRBD1. The trim removed 4 bases at V and 2 bases at J, leaving 4 bases unmatched. From germline, CDR1 is SGHRS and CDR2 YFSETQ. This CDR3 has 14 amino acids. DNA of the CDR3: TGCGCCAGCAGCCGGACAGGGGAGACCTACGAGCAGTACTTC. This gives the protein CASSRTGETYEQYF.

The sample holds a few counts of this clonotype. V and J are TRBV6-2 or TRBV6-3 and TRBJ1-6; 10 bases match TRBD1. V was clipped by 2 bases and J by 10 bases; unmatched bases: 5. The germline CDR1 and CDR2 sequences are MNHEY and SVGEGT. This CDR3 is built from 15 residues. CDR3 DNA sequence: TGTGCCAGCAGTTACGCGGGACAGGGGCGATCACCCCTCCACTTT. This sequence encodes CASSYAGQGRSPLHF.

This clonotype was counted at least ten times. This chain links TRBV4-1 with TRBJ2-5; a possible D gene is TRBD2 (5 bases). V lost 4 bases and J 5 bases, leaving 23 bases between the germline ends. The CDR3 consists of 17 residues. CDR1 is MGHRA, CDR2 YSYEKL, per germline. In DNA form, the CDR3 reads TGCGCCAGCAGCCCAGGAGGAGGAAACCTAGGGTGGGAGACCCAGTACTTC. Translation gives CASSPGGGNLGWETQYF.

V gene TRBV7-9 combines with J gene TRBJ2-2; 7 positions agree with TRBD1. The junction had 11 bases not matched to a gene; V was cut back by 6 bases and J by 4 bases. The CDR3 covers 16 residues. Per germline, CDR1 SEHNR and CDR2 FQNEAQ (reference sequence). The CDR3 sequence: CASSSRGQFGTGELFF. CDR3 nucleotide sequence: TGTGCCAGCAGTTCTAGGGGGCAGTTTGGCACCGGGGAGCTGTTTTTT.

CDR3 DNA: TGCGCCAGTTTGGGTAGGGACCAAGAGACCCAGTACTTC. This sequence encodes CASLGRDQETQYF. V is TRBV5-1 and J is TRBJ2-5; D is ambiguous. Germline V gives CDR1 SGHRS, CDR2 YFSETQ. The germline V and J ends were trimmed by 8 bases and 0 bases, with 11 bases remaining between them. The length of the CDR3 is 13 residues.

This clonotype has a handful of counts. The junction departs from germline at one end; a sequencing error may be responsible. This rearrangement joins TRBV7-2 to TRBJ1-5, with TRBD1 identical over 7 bases. The CDR3 runs 17 residues. The V gene's germline CDR1 is SGHTA and CDR2 FQGNSA. The CDR3 loop is CASSLALTGEGNQPQNF. The CDR3, as DNA: TGTGCCAGCAGCTTAGCCTTAACAGGGGAAGGCAATCAGCCCCAGAATTTT.

The chain recombines TRBV7-2 with TRBJ2-2; TRBD2 matches at 8 bases. With V trimmed by 0 bases and J by 6 bases, 9 bases remained unmatched. Germline V gene lookup returns CDR1 SGHTA and CDR2 FQGNSA. The CDR3 length is 17 residues. CDR3 residues: CASSLAPGGGYPGELFF. The CDR3 nucleotides are TGTGCCAGCAGCTTAGCCCCTGGCGGGGGGTATCCCGGGGAGCTGTTTTTT.

There are many counts of this clonotype. This chain connects TRBV20-1 to TRBJ2-1; TRBD2 matches at 10 bases. This CDR3 is built from 14 residues. The V and J ends lost 4 bases and 4 bases, in that order; junction bases with no gene match: 4. Germline-derived CDR1 and CDR2 are DFQATT and SNEGSKA (reference sequence). CDR3 coding DNA: TGCAGTGCTAATAGCGGGGGGCGTTACAATGAGCAGTTCTTC. Translated: CSANSGGRYNEQFF.

This clonotype appeared many times. The rearrangement uses TRBV7-2 and TRBJ1-5, with a tentative D call TRBD1 (5 bases). V was clipped by 0 bases and J by 3 bases, with 9 bases between them. The CDR3 sequence is 15 residues long. Germline V gene lookup returns CDR1 SGHTA and CDR2 FQGNSA. The CDR3 coding sequence is TGTGCCAGCAGCTTAGCGCGACAGTTCAATCAGCCCCAGCATTTT. It specifies CASSLARQFNQPQHF.

Ten or more counts support this clonotype. The CDR3 coding sequence is TGCGCCAGCAGCTTGGCCCCTCAGGGCGCGAACACCGGGGAGCTGTTTTTT. Translating gives CASSLAPQGANTGELFF. The chain links TRBV5-1 to TRBJ2-2; the D gene is possibly TRBD1 (5 bases). V lost 0 bases to trimming and J lost 0 bases, with 12 bases between them. CDR1 SGHRS and CDR2 YFSETQ come from the germline V gene. The CDR3 loop spans 17 amino acids.

This clonotype was detected many times. This chain connects TRBV18 to TRBJ2-2; TRBD2 aligns across 8 bases. V gave up 2 bases and J gave up 1 base; unmatched junction bases: 3. The CDR3 runs to 16 residues. Per germline, CDR1 KGHSH and CDR2 LQKENI. CDR3 DNA: TGTGCCAGCTCACCAACTAGCGGAGTGAACACCGGGGAGCTGTTTTTT. The encoded protein is CASSPTSGVNTGELFF. The full variable domain, completed using reference TRBV18 and TRBJ2-2, is NAGVMQNPRHLVRRRGQEARLRCSPMKGHSHVYWYRQLPEEGLKFMVYLQKENIIDESGMPKERFSAEFPKEGPSILRIQQVVRGDSAAYFCASSPTSGVNTGELFFGEGSRLTVL.

This clonotype has a count of ten or more. The CDR3 nucleotides read TGTGCCAGCAGCTTAGGTCCCCAGGGGGGGAAAAAACTGTTTTTT. This codes for CASSLGPQGGKKLFF. The rearrangement uses TRBV7-2 and TRBJ1-4; 7 bases are shared with TRBD1. The germline gives CDR1 SGHTA, CDR2 FQGNSA. CDR3 size: 15 residues. J lost 9 bases, V lost 1 base, and 8 bases had no gene match.

At least ten counts were recorded for this clonotype. The rearrangement links TRBV28 to TRBJ2-1; TRBD2 agrees at 9 bases. Germline CDR1 reads MDHEN; CDR2 reads SYDVKM. V was clipped by 9 bases and J by 4 bases; unmatched bases: 10. The CDR3 extends over 15 amino acids. The DNA for the CDR3 is TGTGCCAGTGCCCTTAGCGGGGGATCGTACAATGAGCAGTTCTTC. This sequence encodes CASALSGGSYNEQFF.

This clonotype was counted many times. The V call is TRBV5-1, the J call TRBJ2-5, with TRBD1 matching 8 bases. J lost 3 bases, V lost 3 bases, and 4 bases had no gene match. Germline V gene sequence: CDR1 SGHRS, CDR2 YFSETQ. The CDR3 runs to 14 residues. The CDR3, as DNA: TGCGCCAGCAGCTCGGACAGGGCTAAAGAGACCCAGTACTTC. It specifies CASSSDRAKETQYF.

This clonotype was recorded many times. The rearrangement uses TRBV20-1 and TRBJ2-1; tentative D call: TRBD1 (5 bases). Germline V gene data show CDR1 as DFQATT and CDR2 as SNEGSKA (reference sequence). The CDR3 contains 13 residues. With 1 base removed from V and 9 bases from J, the gap between germline ends came to 13 bases. The CDR3 is CSARGWGRSEQFF. In nucleotides, the CDR3 is TGCAGTGCTAGAGGGTGGGGCAGGAGTGAGCAGTTCTTC.